Detailed here is one T cell receptor beta chain. Per the authors' pipeline: Reference gene primer amplification gave nucleated cell count estimates. Clones were sequenced by immunoSEQ multiplex PCR, and TCRdb holds only the in-frame ones, with some missing. That table furnishes V, J and clone size, whereas the DNA furnished D and trimming. The sample includes 99,000 or so clones, 84% of them seen just once. The CDR3 extends over 18 amino acids. Germline trimming cut 2 bases from V and 2 bases from J; bases unmatched to any gene: 6. Germline CDR1 MNHEY, CDR2 SVGEGT. The data are from a study of blood T cell repertoires in COVID-19. Study-wide background: Specimens from acute and convalescent COVID-19 originated in the United States, Italy and Spain. Nucleic acid was either cDNA or gDNA, and it came from T cells, B-cell-depleted T cells, or PBMCs.

This chain connects TRBV6-2 or TRBV6-3 to TRBJ2-3; 14 positions agree with TRBD2. This TCR was recovered from a man in his 60s with acute or convalescent COVID-19. The sequenced material came from peripheral blood. The CDR3 is CASSYPGTSGGNTDTQYF. In nucleotides, the CDR3 is TGTGCCAGCAGTTACCCCGGGACTAGCGGGGGAAACACAGATACGCAGTATTTT.